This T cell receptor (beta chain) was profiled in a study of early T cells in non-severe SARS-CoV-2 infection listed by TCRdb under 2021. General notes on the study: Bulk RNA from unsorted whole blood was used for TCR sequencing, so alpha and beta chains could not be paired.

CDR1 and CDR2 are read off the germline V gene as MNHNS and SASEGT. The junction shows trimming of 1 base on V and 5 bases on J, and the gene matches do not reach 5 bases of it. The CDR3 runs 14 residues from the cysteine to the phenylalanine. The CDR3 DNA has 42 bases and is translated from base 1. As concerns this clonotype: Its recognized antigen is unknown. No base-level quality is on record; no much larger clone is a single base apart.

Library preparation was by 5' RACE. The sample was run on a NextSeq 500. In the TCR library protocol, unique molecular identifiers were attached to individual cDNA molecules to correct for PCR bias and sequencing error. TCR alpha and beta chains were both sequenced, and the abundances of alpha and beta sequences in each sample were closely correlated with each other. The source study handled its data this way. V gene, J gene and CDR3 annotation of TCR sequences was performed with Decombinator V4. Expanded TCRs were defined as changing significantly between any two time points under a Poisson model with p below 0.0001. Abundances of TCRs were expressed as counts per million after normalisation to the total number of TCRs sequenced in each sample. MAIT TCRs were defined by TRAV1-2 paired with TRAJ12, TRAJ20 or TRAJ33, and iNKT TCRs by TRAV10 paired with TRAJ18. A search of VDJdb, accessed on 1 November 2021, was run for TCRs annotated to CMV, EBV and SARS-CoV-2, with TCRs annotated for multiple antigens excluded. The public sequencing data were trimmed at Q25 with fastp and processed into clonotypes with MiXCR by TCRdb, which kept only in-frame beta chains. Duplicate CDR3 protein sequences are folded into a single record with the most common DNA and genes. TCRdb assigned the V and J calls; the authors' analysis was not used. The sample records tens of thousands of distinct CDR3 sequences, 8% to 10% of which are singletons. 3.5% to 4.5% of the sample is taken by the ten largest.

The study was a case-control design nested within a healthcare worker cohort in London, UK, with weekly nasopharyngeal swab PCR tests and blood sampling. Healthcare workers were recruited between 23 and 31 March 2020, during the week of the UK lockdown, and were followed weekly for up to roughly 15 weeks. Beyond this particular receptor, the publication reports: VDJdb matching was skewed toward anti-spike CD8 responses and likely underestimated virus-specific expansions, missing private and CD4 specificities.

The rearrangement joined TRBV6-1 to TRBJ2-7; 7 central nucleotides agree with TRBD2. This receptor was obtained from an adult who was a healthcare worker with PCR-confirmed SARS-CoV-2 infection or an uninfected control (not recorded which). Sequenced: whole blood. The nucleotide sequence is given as TGTGCCAGCAGTGAAGGACTAGCATCCAACGAGCAGTACTTC. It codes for CASSEGLASNEQYF.